These 29 T cell receptor beta chains originate from one sample sequenced in a study of blood T cells in healthy people across ages. For the second PCR, which ran for roughly 7 to 11 cycles, a sample-barcoded 5' primer and a J-beta primer mix were used. TCRdb itself ran the 5' RACE reads through MiXCR, one entry per CDR3 protein. Of 550,000 to 750,000 distinct CDR3 sequences in the sample, roughly 21% were seen once. What was sequenced was blood. All receptors derive from a man in his 70s in good health.

In its sample, this clonotype was seen a few times. This sequence joins TRBV29-1 and TRBJ1-1, with 8 bases identical to TRBD1. Germline trimming cut 5 bases from V and 1 base from J; bases unmatched to any gene: 6. Germline assignment: CDR1 SQVTM and CDR2 ANQGSEA. The CDR3 is 14 residues long. The CDR3 loop is CSVHRQGRNTEAFF. CDR3 DNA: TGCAGCGTTCACCGACAGGGGCGGAACACTGAAGCTTTCTTT. The full variable domain, completed using reference TRBV29-1 and TRBJ1-1, is SAVISQKPSRDICQRGTSLTIQCQVDSQVTMMFWYRQQPGQSLTLIATANQGSEATYESGFVIDKFPISRPNLTFSTLTVSNMSPEDSSIYLCSVHRQGRNTEAFFGQGTRLTVV.

The chain links TRBV7-2 to TRBJ2-3; 7 nucleotides line up with TRBD1. The CDR3 covers 14 residues. CDR1 is SGHTA and CDR2 is FQGNSA in the germline V gene. J lost 1 base, V lost 5 bases, and 3 bases had no gene match. The CDR3 protein is CASSTDRGTDTQYF. Written as DNA, the CDR3 is TGTGCCAGCAGCACCGACAGGGGCACAGATACGCAGTATTTT. Combining the CDR3 with reference TRBV7-2 and TRBJ2-3 gives the whole variable domain GAGVSQSPSNKVTEKGKDVELRCDPISGHTALYWYRQSLGQGLEFLIYFQGNSAPDKSGLPSDRFSAERTGGSVSTLTIQRTQQEDSAVYLCASSTDRGTDTQYFGPGTRLTVL.

This chain connects TRBV14 to TRBJ1-6; D call uncertain. The CDR3 has 14 amino acids. The germline CDR1 and CDR2 sequences are SGHDN and FVKESK. V dropped 3 bases and J dropped 9 bases, with 12 bases sitting between them. CDR3: CASSQGNLISPLHF. In nucleotides, the CDR3 is TGTGCCAGCAGCCAGGGGAATCTAATTTCACCCCTCCACTTT.

This clonotype has a count of ten or more. The V gene is TRBV11-1, the J gene TRBJ2-5, with D uncertain. TRBJ2-1 matches the DNA end more closely, so the J call is doubtful. Germline V gene sequence: CDR1 SGHAT, CDR2 FQDESV (reference sequence). The CDR3 is 10 residues long. The CDR3 is CATRDNEQFF. The DNA for the CDR3 is TGTGCCACCCGGGACAATGAGCAGTTCTTC.

This clonotype has ten or more counts. The chain couples TRBV18 to TRBJ1-4; D is uncertain. Germline-derived CDR1 and CDR2 are KGHSH and LQKENI. The length of the CDR3 is 15 residues. The ends were cut back, 5 bases at V and 7 bases at J, with 17 bases in the middle. DNA for the CDR3: TGTGCCAGCTCAGCCGTGCTCCTCGCCCGTGAAAAACTGTTTTTT. The encoded protein is CASSAVLLAREKLFF.

CDR3 in DNA: TGTGCCAGCAGCCAGCTGACAGGCTTCTACGAGCAGTACTTC. Its protein product is CASSQLTGFYEQYF. The V and J genes are TRBV14 and TRBJ2-5, with D maybe TRBD1 (6 bases). The DNA end is more similar to TRBJ2-7, so the J call may be wrong. The CDR3 totals 14 residues. The germline V gene has CDR1 SGHDN and CDR2 FVKESK.

The V call is TRBV29-1, the J call TRBJ2-5; 10 bases are a match to TRBD2. Germline CDR1 SQVTM, CDR2 ANQGSEA. The CDR3 length is 13 residues. V gave up 7 bases and J gave up 11 bases; unmatched junction bases: 13. As DNA, the CDR3 is TGCAGCGCCCTAGCGGGAGAGAGCTACGGGCAGTACTTC. The encoded protein is CSALAGESYGQYF. Together with reference TRBV29-1 and TRBJ2-5, the CDR3 gives the full variable domain: SAVISQKPSRDICQRGTSLTIQCQVDSQVTMMFWYRQQPGQSLTLIATANQGSEATYESGFVIDKFPISRPNLTFSTLTVSNMSPEDSSIYLCSALAGESYGQYFGPGTRLLVL.

Concerning this clonotype itself: Since no conserved phenylalanine or tryptophan closes the CDR3, a read error is the likely cause. The V and J genes are TRBV7-9 and TRBJ1-5, with D maybe TRBD1 (5 bases). Germline V gene sequence: CDR1 SEHNR, CDR2 FQNEAQ (reference sequence). Trimming shortened V by 6 bases and J by 6 bases, and 18 bases separated the two germline ends. This CDR3 has 15 residues. The CDR3 spells CASSHHRGQGQPQHL. For the CDR3, the DNA is TGTGCCAGCAGTCATCATAGGGGCCAAGGTCAGCCCCAGCATCTT.

This sequence joins TRBV28 and TRBJ1-4, with D unclear. The CDR3 covers 12 residues. Trimming stripped 5 bases from V and 5 bases from J, with 6 bases between. Germline loops: CDR1 MDHEN, CDR2 SYDVKM. The CDR3 DNA follows: TGTGCCAGCAGTGTACAGAATGAAAAACTGTTTTTT. Its translation is CASSVQNEKLFF.

A few counts support this clonotype. The gene calls are TRBV5-6 and TRBJ2-1; 9 bases match TRBD2. Germline trimming cut 0 bases from V and 8 bases from J; bases unmatched to any gene: 9. The CDR3 contains 16 residues. CDR1 is SGHDT, CDR2 YYEEEE, per germline. The CDR3 nucleotides are TGTGCCAGCAGCTTGGATCTTAGCGGGAGAGTAGATGAGCAGTTCTTC. Translating it yields CASSLDLSGRVDEQFF.

There are a few counts of this clonotype. The chain combines TRBV5-1 with TRBJ2-1; D gene uncertain. The CDR3 sequence is 14 residues long. Trimming took 0 bases from V and 3 from J, leaving 7 bases between them. Germline V lookup: CDR1 SGHRS, CDR2 YFSETQ. The chain's CDR3 is CASSLEADYNEQFF. The CDR3 DNA sequence: TGCGCCAGCAGCTTGGAGGCAGACTACAATGAGCAGTTCTTC.

Only a few counts were recorded for this clonotype. The chain employs TRBV25-1 and TRBJ1-2, with TRBD1 as a possible D gene (5 bases). V was cut by 1 base and J by 5 bases, with 14 bases left in between. CDR3 length: 15 residues. Per germline, CDR1 MGHDK and CDR2 SYGVNS. The CDR3 sequence is CASSESGRDEYGYTF. Written as DNA, the CDR3 is TGTGCCAGCAGTGAATCCGGCAGGGATGAATATGGCTACACCTTC.

V and J are TRBV19 and TRBJ1-2; no clear D. V was pared by 1 base and J by 0 bases, with 9 bases between. CDR3 length: 15 amino acids. Germline assignment: CDR1 LNHDA and CDR2 SQIVND (reference sequence). DNA of the CDR3: TGTGCCAGTAGTATAGCGGCAGGAACTAACTATGGCTACACCTTC. It encodes CASSIAAGTNYGYTF.

This clonotype appeared a few times. The chain links TRBV28 to TRBJ1-4, with no clear D. The CDR3 contains 13 residues. Germline V lookup: CDR1 MDHEN, CDR2 SYDVKM. Trimming stripped 5 bases from V and 7 bases from J, with 11 bases between. Here the CDR3 DNA reads TGTGCCAGCAGTGGCTGGGAAACTGAAAAACTGTTTTTT. This codes for CASSGWETEKLFF.

In its sample, this clonotype was seen a few times. The chain combines TRBV18 with TRBJ2-4; 7 bases map to TRBD2. CDR3 length equals 14 residues. The V gene's germline CDR1 is KGHSH and CDR2 LQKENI. Trimming took 5 bases from V and 5 from J; bases not matched to a gene: 6. The CDR3 loop is CASSMASGQNIQYF. DNA of the CDR3: TGTGCCAGCTCAATGGCTAGCGGACAAAACATTCAGTACTTC.

This clonotype was observed a few times. The junction does not match germline at one end; this may be a read error. The chain has TRBV4-2 and TRBJ2-1; no reliable D call. The CDR3 has 15 amino acids. CDR1 is LGHNA, CDR2 YNFKEQ, per germline. The CDR3 DNA follows: TGTACCAGCAGCCAAGCTCCGAGAGGCTACAATGAGCAGTTCTTC. It yields the protein CTSSQAPRGYNEQFF.

V and J are TRBV12-3 or TRBV12-4 and TRBJ2-3; D gene unclear. Trimming left V 5 bases short and J 2 bases short, with 8 bases between. This CDR3 has 13 amino acids. CDR3 amino acids: CASSIVNTDTQYF. DNA for the CDR3: TGTGCCAGCAGTATAGTTAACACAGATACGCAGTATTTT.

CDR3: CASTGPSGRYNEQFF. The CDR3 DNA reads as TGCGCCAGCACCGGGCCTAGCGGGAGATACAATGAGCAGTTCTTC. The chain couples TRBV5-1 to TRBJ2-5; TRBD2 matches 10 bases. The J call may be in error: the DNA end matches TRBJ2-1 better. CDR3 length equals 15 residues. Germline CDR1 and CDR2: SGHRS and YFSETQ.

This clonotype was detected many times. J is TRBJ2-7 and V is TRBV27, with D possibly matching TRBD2 (7 bases). This CDR3 comprises 15 residues. Germline lookup yields CDR1 MNHEY and CDR2 SMNVEV (reference sequence). V lost 8 bases and J lost 3, with 20 bases in between. This CDR3 is CASGSMGGLGYEQYF. Written as DNA, the CDR3 is TGTGCCAGCGGATCCATGGGGGGGCTTGGCTACGAGCAGTACTTC.

This clonotype was picked up a small number of times. This chain uses TRBV10-3 with TRBJ1-5; 8 positions agree with TRBD1. Trimming took 10 bases from V and 0 from J; bases not matched to a gene: 5. This CDR3 has 14 residues. CDR1 and CDR2 from the germline V gene are ENHRY and SYGVKD. CDR3 sequence: CASGQGGSNQPQHF. The CDR3 nucleotides read TGTGCCAGTGGACAGGGCGGTAGCAATCAGCCCCAGCATTTT.

J is TRBJ2-7 and V is TRBV28; 8 nucleotides line up with TRBD1. Germline assignment: CDR1 MDHEN and CDR2 SYDVKM. The V gene end was trimmed by 4 bases and the J gene end by 1 base; junction bases not matched to a gene: 9. This CDR3 has 16 amino acids. The CDR3 loop reads CASSSFLQGGSYEQYF. CDR3 coding DNA: TGTGCCAGCAGTTCGTTTTTACAGGGGGGATCCTACGAGCAGTACTTC.

V is TRBV20-1 and J is TRBJ1-1; 7 nucleotides agree with TRBD1. The CDR3 loop spans 11 amino acids. Germline lookup yields CDR1 DFQATT and CDR2 SNEGSKA (reference sequence). The V segment lost 5 bases and the J segment 8 bases; nucleotides outside the gene matches: 5. CDR3 amino acids: CSASGGWEAFF. CDR3 nucleotides: TGCAGTGCTTCAGGGGGTTGGGAAGCTTTCTTT.

This clonotype occurred many times. This chain links TRBV28 with TRBJ2-3; no clear D gene. Germline V lookup: CDR1 MDHEN, CDR2 SYDVKM. There are 16 residues in the CDR3. Trimming removed 1 base from V and 4 bases from J, with 15 bases in between. CDR3 coding DNA: TGTGCCAGCAGTTTATCCTCTATTGGTGAATCAGATACGCAGTATTTT. Its translation is CASSLSSIGESDTQYF.

A few counts support this clonotype. The chain recombines TRBV6-2 or TRBV6-3 with TRBJ2-1, with 10 bases lining up with TRBD2. Trimming removed 5 bases from V and 9 bases from J; junction bases left unmatched: 10. The CDR3 spans 15 residues. Per germline, CDR1 MNHEY and CDR2 SVGEGT. In DNA, the CDR3 is TGTGCCAGCAGTGGGTCTAGCGGGAGTACTCGTGAGCAGTTCTTC. Its protein is CASSGSSGSTREQFF.

V is TRBV6-1 and J is TRBJ2-1, with D maybe TRBD2 (5 bases). This CDR3 region has 17 residues. V lost 3 bases and J lost 1, with 16 bases in between. The V gene's germline CDR1 is MNHNS and CDR2 SASEGT. This chain's CDR3 is CASSDQDGAASYNEQFF. Written as DNA, the CDR3 is TGTGCCAGCAGTGACCAGGACGGAGCGGCGTCCTACAATGAGCAGTTCTTC.

The gene calls are TRBV20-1 and TRBJ2-1; 14 bases agree with TRBD2. The germline V gene has CDR1 DFQATT and CDR2 SNEGSKA (reference sequence). The CDR3 contains 14 residues. Losses at the gene ends were 5 bases for V and 12 bases for J; bases not matched to a gene: 9. CDR3: CSAEPGLAGVRQFF. The DNA for the CDR3 is TGCAGTGCTGAACCGGGACTAGCGGGGGTCCGGCAGTTCTTC.

The chain couples TRBV4-3 to TRBJ2-5; D ambiguous. The V end was cut by 1 base, the J end by 1 base, with 10 bases between. Germline lookup yields CDR1 LGHNA and CDR2 YSLEER. The CDR3 totals 15 residues. The CDR3 loop reads CASSQAEGFQETQYF. CDR3 in DNA: TGCGCCAGCAGCCAAGCTGAAGGTTTCCAAGAGACCCAGTACTTC.

On this clonotype itself: A junction end diverges from the germline sequence, so it may reflect a read error. The chain carries TRBV20-1 and TRBJ2-3, with 8 bases identical to TRBD2. The germline gives CDR1 DFQATT, CDR2 SNEGSKA (reference sequence). This CDR3 contains 17 residues. The CDR3 loop reads CSARDATSGQSTVTQYF. The CDR3 DNA reads TGCAGTGCTAGAGATGCCACTAGCGGACAGAGCACAGTTACGCAGTATTTT.

This clonotype showed up many times. V gene TRBV12-3 or TRBV12-4 combines with J gene TRBJ2-1; 13 bases match TRBD2. This CDR3 comprises 19 residues. With V trimmed by 6 bases and J by 4 bases, 15 bases remained unmatched. CDR3: CASSPGSPGLAGRYNEQFF. CDR3 nucleotide sequence: TGTGCCAGCAGCCCCGGATCTCCGGGACTAGCGGGAAGGTACAATGAGCAGTTCTTC.